One and the same sample provided the 32 T cell receptor beta chains below, sequenced in a study of cytomegalovirus exposure and HLA in healthy donors. Primers: 60 Vbeta forward and 13 Jbeta reverse. Generated by immunoSEQ multiplex PCR, the TCRdb table keeps only in-frame clones and is missing some. The table records around 150,000 clones, more than 75% of them present only once. Sequencing was carried out using PBMCs. These receptor sequences come from a man aged 18-30 years in good health and CMV-seronegative.

V usage is TRBV30 and J usage is TRBJ1-6, with 8 bases aligning to TRBD1. V was pared by 7 bases and J by 6 bases, with 8 bases of the junction left unmatched. Per the germline V gene, CDR1 is GTSNPN and CDR2 is SVGIG (reference sequence). The CDR3 length is 14 residues. CDR3: CAFQAQGANSPLHF. As DNA, the CDR3 is TGTGCCTTTCAGGCGCAGGGGGCTAATTCACCCCTCCACTTT.

The genes are TRBV10-2 and TRBJ2-3; 8 nucleotides align to TRBD1. The CDR3 is made up of 15 amino acids. V shed 2 bases and J 6 bases; nucleotides not matched to a gene: 7. Germline V gene data show CDR1 as WSHSY and CDR2 as SAAADI. The CDR3 sequence is CASSENPGGIDTQYF. CDR3 nucleotide sequence: TGCGCCAGCAGTGAGAATCCAGGGGGCATTGATACGCAGTATTTT.

The V call is TRBV2, the J call TRBJ2-4, with no clear D. Germline V CDR1 and CDR2: SNHLY, FYNNEI. The V gene lost 3 bases and the J gene lost 0 bases, with 6 bases spanning the gap. The CDR3 runs to 14 residues. The CDR3: CASSDWLAKNIQYF. CDR3 in DNA: TGTGCCAGCAGTGATTGGCTAGCCAAAAACATTCAGTACTTC.

This clone appeared a few times. J is TRBJ2-4 and V is TRBV30; possibly TRBD2 for D (7 bases). Trimming stripped 3 bases from V and 7 bases from J, with 16 bases between. Germline loops: CDR1 GTSNPN, CDR2 SVGIG (reference sequence). This CDR3 is built from 14 residues. The CDR3 DNA follows: TGTGCCTGGAGGCACAAGGGGGGGAGGAACATTCAGTACTTC. Its protein is CAWRHKGGRNIQYF.

In the case of this clone: One end of the junction is discordant with germline, which a read error may explain. The chain combines TRBV7-7 with TRBJ2-5; 7 bases line up with TRBD2. CDR3 size: 15 residues. Per germline, CDR1 SSHAT and CDR2 FNYEAQ (reference sequence). The CDR3 nucleotides read TGTGCCGGCAGCTCCTCAGCGGGGCGGGGAGAGACCCAGTACTTC. It specifies CAGSSSAGRGETQYF.

With regard to this clone: A read error may produce the germline difference seen at one junction end. The chain combines TRBV5-1 with TRBJ1-2, with D uncertain. The CDR3 spans 11 residues. Germline V lookup: CDR1 SGHRS, CDR2 YFSETQ. The DNA of the CDR3 is TGCGCCAGCAGCTCGGACGGACTTTTGGCCTTC. This encodes CASSSDGLLAF.

This chain joins TRBV19 and TRBJ2-5, with TRBD2 matching 13 bases. This CDR3 is built from 16 residues. V trimming: 7 bases; J trimming: 5 bases; junction bases outside the gene matches: 10. Germline CDR1 is LNHDA and CDR2 is SQIVND (reference sequence). CDR3 residues: CASITSGRAYEETQYF. The CDR3 coding sequence is TGTGCCAGTATTACTAGCGGGAGGGCCTATGAGGAGACCCAGTACTTC.

The rearrangement uses TRBV6-6 and TRBJ1-1; no reliable D call. The CDR3 length is 15 residues. The germline V gene encodes CDR1 MNHNY and CDR2 SVGAGI (reference sequence). Trimming shortened V by 0 bases and J by 6 bases, and 14 bases separated the two germline ends. The DNA for the CDR3 is TGTGCCAGCAGTTACTCAGAGGGCGCAGCTTCTGAAGCTTTCTTT. Residues: CASSYSEGAASEAFF.

Remarks on this clone: One end of the junction varies from germline; a read error may be responsible. CDR3 sequence: CANSIRGNTNTEAFF. The CDR3 bases are TGTGCCAATAGTATAAGGGGGAACACCAACACTGAAGCTTTCTTT. The chain is built from TRBV19 and TRBJ1-1, with D tentatively TRBD1 (6 bases). This CDR3 is 15 amino acids long. The germline CDR1 and CDR2 sequences are LNHDA and SQIVND (reference sequence). Looking up the rest from reference TRBV19 and TRBJ1-1 gives the full variable domain: DGGITQSPKYLFRKEGQNVTLSCEQNLNHDAMYWYRQDPGQGLRLIYYSQIVNDFQKGDIAEGYSVSREKKESFPLTVTSAQKNPTAFYLCANSIRGNTNTEAFFGQGTRLTVV.

The chain couples TRBV28 to TRBJ2-5, with D possibly matching TRBD1 (6 bases). The CDR3 loop spans 15 amino acids. The germline gives CDR1 MDHEN, CDR2 SYDVKM. The germline V and J ends were trimmed by 6 bases and 2 bases, with 16 bases remaining between them. CDR3 residues: CASSGQSISQETQYF. The CDR3 coding sequence is TGTGCCAGCAGCGGACAGTCCATTTCACAAGAGACCCAGTACTTC.

Only one count was recorded for this clone. The rearrangement uses TRBV7-3 and TRBJ2-7; 9 nucleotides match TRBD1. The V gene's germline CDR1 is SGHTA and CDR2 FQGTGA. The CDR3 length is 15 residues. V gave up 1 base and J gave up 3 bases; unmatched junction bases: 4. The CDR3 region has the DNA TGTGCCAGCAGCTTAAGTCCGGGACAGGGCTACGAGCAGTACTTC. Translated, it gives CASSLSPGQGYEQYF.

This chain joins TRBV19 and TRBJ2-1, with 12 nucleotides matching TRBD2. Looked up from germline, CDR1 is LNHDA and CDR2 is SQIVND (reference sequence). The CDR3 extends over 17 amino acids. The V segment lost 5 bases and the J segment 4 bases; nucleotides outside the gene matches: 9. CDR3 DNA sequence: TGTGCCAGTAGTGTCCTGACTAGCGGGGGATCATACAATGAGCAGTTCTTC. It codes for CASSVLTSGGSYNEQFF.

V and J are TRBV5-1 and TRBJ2-1, with D possibly TRBD2 on 6 matching bases. V lost 4 bases to trimming and J lost 6 bases, with 14 bases between them. The length of the CDR3 is 14 residues. Looked up from germline, CDR1 is SGHRS and CDR2 is YFSETQ. CDR3 bases: TGCGCCAGCAGCCCCCTGACTAGACGCAATGAGCAGTTCTTC. This sequence encodes CASSPLTRRNEQFF. Together with reference TRBV5-1 and TRBJ2-1, the CDR3 gives the full variable domain: KAGVTQTPRYLIKTRGQQVTLSCSPISGHRSVSWYQQTPGQGLQFLFEYFSETQRNKGNFPGRFSGRQFSNSRSEMNVSTLELGDSALYLCASSPLTRRNEQFFGPGTRLTVL.

The chain carries TRBV28 and TRBJ1-5; perhaps TRBD1 as D (6 bases). Trimming took 5 bases from V and 5 from J, leaving 13 bases between them. Germline V CDR1 and CDR2: MDHEN, SYDVKM. The CDR3 runs to 14 residues. As DNA, the CDR3 is TGTGCCAGCAGTCTAGGGGGATTATATCAGCCCCAGCATTTT. Translation gives CASSLGGLYQPQHF.

In this sample, this clone turned up once. The rearrangement uses TRBV2 and TRBJ2-1; the match to TRBD1 covers 9 bases. The CDR3 covers 15 residues. The J segment lost 8 bases and the V segment lost 3 bases, leaving 8 bases of the junction unmatched. In germline, CDR1 is SNHLY, CDR2 FYNNEI. CDR3 residues: CASSDLTGGRHEQFF. CDR3 bases: TGTGCCAGCAGTGATTTAACAGGGGGCCGGCATGAGCAGTTCTTC.

The chain is built from TRBV4-2 and TRBJ2-5; TRBD2 agrees at 8 bases. V lost 1 base and J lost 0; bases outside the gene matches: 4. Germline V gene sequence: CDR1 LGHNA, CDR2 YNFKEQ. The length of the CDR3 is 16 residues. The CDR3 is CASSQGGTSYQETQYF. CDR3 bases: TGTGCCAGCAGCCAAGGCGGGACTAGTTACCAAGAGACCCAGTACTTC.

The chain employs TRBV10-2 and TRBJ1-1, with a possible D match to TRBD1 (5 bases). CDR3 length: 13 amino acids. The germline V gene encodes CDR1 WSHSY and CDR2 SAAADI. With 0 bases removed from V and 4 bases from J, the gap between germline ends came to 6 bases. CDR3 sequence: CASSESGGTEAFF. The CDR3 DNA reads as TGCGCCAGCAGTGAGTCGGGGGGCACTGAAGCTTTCTTT.

The chain combines TRBV28 with TRBJ2-7, with D perhaps matching TRBD2 (5 bases). CDR1 is MDHEN, CDR2 SYDVKM, per germline. This CDR3 has 15 residues. The germline V and J ends were trimmed by 5 bases and 3 bases, with 17 bases remaining between them. This chain's CDR3 is CASSPPSGRIYEQYF. In nucleotides, the CDR3 is TGTGCCAGCAGTCCCCCCTCTGGGAGAATCTACGAGCAGTACTTC. The variable domain in full, completed from reference TRBV28 and TRBJ2-7, reads DVKVTQSSRYLVKRTGEKVFLECVQDMDHENMFWYRQDPGLGLRLIYFSYDVKMKEKGDIPEGYSVSREKKERFSLILESASTNQTSMYLCASSPPSGRIYEQYFGPGTRLTVT.

This clone was recorded once. The V gene is TRBV2, the J gene TRBJ2-5; D ambiguous. V gave up 7 bases and J gave up 1 base, with 10 bases separating them. Germline-derived CDR1 and CDR2 are SNHLY and FYNNEI. The CDR3 runs to 13 residues. Here the CDR3 reads CASKGWAQETQYF. CDR3 in DNA: TGTGCCAGCAAAGGATGGGCCCAAGAGACCCAGTACTTC.

The chain uses TRBV6-1 and TRBJ2-7; TRBD1 matches 8 bases. CDR3 length: 14 amino acids. J was trimmed by 1 base and V by 5 bases; bases with no gene match: 4. Germline assignment: CDR1 MNHNS and CDR2 SASEGT. The CDR3: CASSRTGLSYEQYF. Here the CDR3 DNA reads TGTGCCAGCAGTCGGACAGGGCTTTCCTACGAGCAGTACTTC.

CDR3 bases: TGTGCCAGCTCACCTAGGAAGGGGGAGTCCCTCTTTTCCTACGAGCAGTACTTC. Its translation: CASSPRKGESLFSYEQYF. V and J are TRBV18 and TRBJ2-7; weak D call: TRBD1 (6 bases). Trimming took off 3 bases at V and 1 base at J, with 22 bases between the two ends. This CDR3 is built from 18 residues. Germline V gene sequence: CDR1 KGHSH, CDR2 LQKENI.

As for this clone: Other DNA variants within this sample encode the same CDR3. The rearrangement joins TRBV5-4 to TRBJ1-6, with a possible D match to TRBD1 (6 bases). CDR1 and CDR2 from the germline V gene are SGHNT and YYREEE (reference sequence). Between the trimmed V and J ends, which lost 0 bases and 6 bases, there was a span of 16 bases. The CDR3 is made up of 17 amino acids. CDR3 protein: CASSLAETGIGNSPLHF. The DNA of the CDR3 is TGTGCCAGCAGCTTGGCCGAAACAGGGATTGGTAATTCACCCCTCCACTTT.

V usage is TRBV9 and J usage is TRBJ2-3; 8 bases are shared with TRBD2. The germline CDR1 and CDR2 sequences are SGDLS and YYNGEE. The CDR3 runs to 16 residues. Germline trimming cut 0 bases from V and 6 bases from J; bases unmatched to any gene: 9. The CDR3 nucleotides are TGTGCCAGCAGCGTAGCTGTGGCGGGGGGCGTGGATACGCAGTATTTT. Its protein is CASSVAVAGGVDTQYF. Looking up the rest from reference TRBV9 and TRBJ2-3 gives the full variable domain: DSGVTQTPKHLITATGQRVTLRCSPRSGDLSVYWYQQSLDQGLQFLIQYYNGEERAKGNILERFSAQQFPDLHSELNLSSLELGDSALYFCASSVAVAGGVDTQYFGPGTRLTVL.

The chain uses TRBV5-1 and TRBJ1-2, with 7 positions matching TRBD1. The CDR3 consists of 14 residues. CDR1 SGHRS and CDR2 YFSETQ come from the germline V gene. Unmatched junction bases numbered 7, after V lost 4 bases and J lost 4 bases. The chain's CDR3 is CASSTGQEFYGYTF. CDR3 nucleotide sequence: TGCGCCAGCAGCACAGGACAGGAATTCTATGGCTACACCTTC.

The rearrangement joins TRBV28 to TRBJ1-5, with 8 nucleotides matching TRBD1. The CDR3 contains 15 residues. The germline gives CDR1 MDHEN, CDR2 SYDVKM. V dropped 6 bases and J dropped 3; count of bases not matched to a gene: 7. The CDR3, as DNA: TGTGCCAGCAGCCTGGGACAGGCATACAATCAGCCCCAGCATTTT. Translating gives CASSLGQAYNQPQHF.

This clone has only one observation. The gene calls are TRBV7-9 and TRBJ1-2, with D uncertain. Germline V gene lookup returns CDR1 SEHNR and CDR2 FQNEAQ (reference sequence). This CDR3 spans 11 amino acids. Trimming stripped 4 bases from V and 7 bases from J, with 7 bases between. The CDR3 nucleotides are TGTGCCAGCAGCTCGGACTTTGGCTACACCTTC. Protein: CASSSDFGYTF.

The chain links TRBV5-1 to TRBJ1-1; 9 nucleotides agree with TRBD1. CDR3 length equals 17 residues. Trimming cost V 4 bases and J 0 bases; bases outside gene matches: 10. Germline CDR1 reads SGHRS; CDR2 reads YFSETQ. This CDR3 reads CASSPGTGPLMNTEAFF. The CDR3 nucleotides read TGCGCCAGCAGCCCTGGGACAGGGCCTCTAATGAACACTGAAGCTTTCTTT.

This sequence joins TRBV2 and TRBJ2-7, with 8 nucleotides matching TRBD2. Germline values: CDR1 SNHLY, CDR2 FYNNEI. The ends lost 7 bases at V and 5 bases at J; junction bases unmatched: 10. The CDR3 sequence is 14 residues long. CDR3 protein: CASTLAGSRDEQYF. CDR3 DNA sequence: TGTGCCAGCACCTTAGCGGGGTCTAGGGACGAGCAGTACTTC.

This clone was detected once. The chain is built from TRBV7-9 and TRBJ1-1; no firm D call. V was pared by 7 bases and J by 10 bases, with 7 bases between. This CDR3 contains 9 residues. From germline, CDR1 is SEHNR and CDR2 FQNEAQ (reference sequence). The DNA of the CDR3 is TGTGCCAGCACCTTCGGAGCTTTCTTT. Translated: CASTFGAFF.

The gene calls are TRBV10-3 and TRBJ2-6, with TRBD1 matching 10 bases. CDR3 length: 17 amino acids. From germline, CDR1 is ENHRY and CDR2 SYGVKD. The trim removed 5 bases at V and 4 bases at J, leaving 8 bases unmatched. CDR3 protein: CAISPGTGVSGANVLTF. The CDR3 region has the DNA TGTGCCATCAGTCCCGGGACAGGGGTCTCCGGGGCCAACGTCCTGACTTTC.

The J gene is TRBJ2-3, the V gene TRBV29-1; D may be TRBD1 (5 bases). Germline V CDR1 and CDR2: SQVTM, ANQGSEA. The CDR3 runs 13 residues. The V end lost 4 bases, the J end lost 1 base, and 9 bases lay between the germline ends. The CDR3 DNA follows: TGCAGCGTTGTCGCAGGGCGCACAGATACGCAGTATTTT. The encoded protein is CSVVAGRTDTQYF.

The V gene is TRBV14, the J gene TRBJ2-1; 14 bases match TRBD2. CDR1 SGHDN and CDR2 FVKESK come from the germline V gene. CDR3 size: 17 residues. The V and J ends lost 4 bases and 5 bases, in that order; junction bases with no gene match: 7. This CDR3 is CASSRSGLAGANNEQFF. The CDR3 DNA is TGTGCCAGCAGCCGGTCGGGACTAGCGGGGGCGAACAATGAGCAGTTCTTC.